This TCR beta chain was identified during a study of radiation and T cells in renal cell carcinoma. Broader study findings: In blood, top tumor clones expanded by 2 weeks, shrinking by 4.

The time point is: blood 2 weeks post-SBRT. Sample treatment: 15 Gy SBRT to primary tumor, nephrectomy 4 weeks later. The patient's renal cell carcinoma had clear cell pathology. The V end lost 5 bases, the J end lost 6 bases, and 13 bases lay between the germline ends. CDR3 size: 13 residues. The germline V gene has CDR1 KGHSH and CDR2 LQKENI. This clone was seen a few times. Antigen specificity is unknown. Some clones are missing from TCRdb's copy, which holds only in-frame ones; the method was immunoSEQ multiplex PCR. The data show 100,000 to 150,000 clones, more than 70% seen once. The TCR originated in a woman in her sixties or seventies with renal cell carcinoma. The sequences come from blood, collected from a patient whose treatment included radiotherapy and nephrectomy. V usage is TRBV18 and J usage is TRBJ1-1, with D tentatively TRBD1 (5 bases). The CDR3 DNA sequence: TGTGCCAGCTCAAGGGACCGAGACGCTGAAGCTTTCTTT. It specifies CASSRDRDAEAFF.